The TCR beta chain under discussion was sequenced for a study of blood T cell repertoires in COVID-19. Looking at the study overall: T cells, B-cell-depleted T cells, or PBMCs provided the cDNA or gDNA that served as material.

The CDR3 sequence is 15 residues long. Between the trimmed V and J ends, which lost 5 bases and 7 bases, there was a span of 20 bases. Germline CDR1 SEHNR, CDR2 FQNEAQ (reference sequence). Clones were read by immunoSEQ multiplex PCR, and TCRdb kept only the in-frame ones, dropping some. The data show some 140,000 clones, about four fifths seen once. Input material: peripheral blood. This TCR was recovered from a woman older than 75 with acute or convalescent COVID-19. This sequence joins TRBV7-9 and TRBJ1-1; D remains unclear. CDR3 coding DNA: TGTGCCAGCAGCGTATCCGGGATCCGAGGGAGTGAAGCTTTCTTT. Protein sequence: CASSVSGIRGSEAFF. The full variable domain, in which reference TRBV7-9 and TRBJ1-1 provide the parts outside the CDR3, is DTGVSQNPRHKITKRGQNVTFRCDPISEHNRLYWYRQTLGQGPEFLTYFQNEAQLEKSRLLSDRFSAERPKGSFSTLEIQRTEQGDSAMYLCASSVSGIRGSEAFFGQGTRLTVV.